The TCR beta chain under discussion was sequenced for a study of T cells in Graves' hyperthyroidism and ophthalmopathy. Study-wide background: Peripheral blood samples were taken at initial diagnosis, prior to any treatment.

The CDR3 is 14 residues long. The V gene end was trimmed by 5 bases and the J gene end by 2 bases; junction bases not matched to a gene: 7. Germline V gene lookup returns CDR1 DFQATT and CDR2 SNEGSKA (reference sequence). A patient was excluded if there was uncontrolled infection, other autoimmune disease, pregnancy or lactation. This clonotype came up many times. Researchers took RNA transcripts and amplified the TCR beta CDR3 regions from them. The HTBI primer set drove a first-round RT-PCR of the TCR CDR3. Using its own MiXCR run on the multiplex PCR reads, TCRdb lists one record per CDR3 protein. In the table there are fewer than 650,000 distinct CDR3 sequences, 12% to 15% of which are singletons.

The chain links TRBV20-1 to TRBJ2-7; 9 nucleotides match TRBD2. Sequenced: blood. This clonotype was sampled from a woman younger than 30 with Graves' ophthalmopathy. CDR3 nucleotides: TGCAGTGCTCCCGTGGCTAGCGGGACCTACGAGCAGTACTTC. Its protein product is CSAPVASGTYEQYF.